The present entry profiles one T cell receptor (beta chain) with its context. The protocol was immunoSEQ multiplex PCR, while the TCRdb copy is restricted to in-frame clones and leaves out a portion. Found here are 140,000 or so clones, around 83% of them singletons; the top ten hold roughly 9.2%. V gave up 4 bases and J gave up 4 bases, with 10 bases separating them. The CDR3 extends over 14 amino acids. Germline CDR1 reads ENHRY; CDR2 reads SYGVKD. The entry originates in a study of blood T cell repertoires in COVID-19. Study-level information: T cells, B-cell-depleted T cells, or PBMCs provided the cDNA or gDNA that served as material.

The chain has TRBV10-3 and TRBJ1-4; the D gene is possibly TRBD1 (5 bases). The sequence was obtained from a man aged 50-60 years who had recovered from COVID-19. The sequencing input was PBMCs or T cells enriched from blood (not recorded which). The CDR3 region has the DNA TGTGCCATCAGTGGACAGACGTTTAATGAAAAACTGTTTTTT. Residues: CAISGQTFNEKLFF.